The present TCR beta chain was sequenced within a study of cytomegalovirus exposure and HLA in healthy donors. This clone has just a few counts. The PCR had 60 Vbeta and 13 Jbeta primers. The protocol was immunoSEQ multiplex PCR, while the TCRdb copy is restricted to in-frame clones and leaves out a portion. The data hold 150,000 to 200,000 clones, with 77% observed a single time. The sequencing sample was made of PBMCs. This clonotype was obtained from a woman in her thirties or forties in good health and CMV-seropositive.

The CDR3 region has the DNA TGTGCCAGCCGACGGACAGGCGCTGTGGGATACGAGCAGTACTTC. Translating gives CASRRTGAVGYEQYF. The chain combines TRBV11-2 with TRBJ2-7; 7 positions agree with TRBD1. CDR3 length equals 15 residues. Germline-derived CDR1 and CDR2 are SGHAT and FQNNGV. V shed 8 bases and J 4 bases; nucleotides not matched to a gene: 14.